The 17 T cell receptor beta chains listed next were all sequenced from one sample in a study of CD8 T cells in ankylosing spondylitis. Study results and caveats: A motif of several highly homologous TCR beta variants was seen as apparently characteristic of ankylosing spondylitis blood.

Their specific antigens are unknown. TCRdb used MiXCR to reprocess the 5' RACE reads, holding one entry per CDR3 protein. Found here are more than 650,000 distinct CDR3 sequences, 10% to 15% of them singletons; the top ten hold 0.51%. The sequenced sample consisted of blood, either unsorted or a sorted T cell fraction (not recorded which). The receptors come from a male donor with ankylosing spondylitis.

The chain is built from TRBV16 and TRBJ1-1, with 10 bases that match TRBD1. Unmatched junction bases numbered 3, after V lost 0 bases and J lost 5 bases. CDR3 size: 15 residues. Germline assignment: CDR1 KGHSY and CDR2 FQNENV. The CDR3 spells CASSQSGQGETEAFF. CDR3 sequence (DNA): TGTGCCAGCAGCCAATCCGGACAGGGGGAAACTGAAGCTTTCTTT. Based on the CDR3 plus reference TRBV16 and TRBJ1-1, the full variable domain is GEEVAQTPKHLVRGEGQKAKLYCAPIKGHSYVFWYQQVLKNEFKFLISFQNENVFDETGMPKERFSAKCLPNSPCSLEIQATKLEDSAVYFCASSQSGQGETEAFFGQGTRLTVV.

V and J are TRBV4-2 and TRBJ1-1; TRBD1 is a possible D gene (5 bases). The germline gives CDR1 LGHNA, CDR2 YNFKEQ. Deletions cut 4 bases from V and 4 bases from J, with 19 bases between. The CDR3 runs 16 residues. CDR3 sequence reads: CASSLPAMGQFTEAFF. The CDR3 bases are TGTGCCAGCAGCCTTCCAGCCATGGGGCAGTTCACTGAAGCTTTCTTT.

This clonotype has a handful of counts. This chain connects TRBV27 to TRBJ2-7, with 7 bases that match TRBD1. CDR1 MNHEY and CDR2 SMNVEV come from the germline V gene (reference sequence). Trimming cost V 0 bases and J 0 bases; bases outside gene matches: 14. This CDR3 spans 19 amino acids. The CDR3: CASSLSNLGRDSSSYEQYF. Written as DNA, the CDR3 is TGTGCCAGCAGTTTATCGAACCTGGGCCGGGACAGCAGCTCCTACGAGCAGTACTTC.

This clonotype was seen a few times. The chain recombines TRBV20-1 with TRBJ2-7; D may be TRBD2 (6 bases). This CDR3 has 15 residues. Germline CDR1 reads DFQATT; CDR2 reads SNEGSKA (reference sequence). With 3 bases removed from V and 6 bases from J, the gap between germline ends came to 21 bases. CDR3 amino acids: CSASRVAESLLEQYF. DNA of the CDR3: TGCAGTGCTAGTCGGGTAGCGGAGTCCCTCCTCGAGCAGTACTTC.

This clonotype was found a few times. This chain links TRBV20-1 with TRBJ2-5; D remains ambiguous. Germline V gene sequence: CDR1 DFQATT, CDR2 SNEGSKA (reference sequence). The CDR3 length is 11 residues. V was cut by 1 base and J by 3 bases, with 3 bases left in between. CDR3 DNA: TGCAGTGCTAGAGCGGAAGAGACCCAGTACTTC. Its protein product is CSARAEETQYF.

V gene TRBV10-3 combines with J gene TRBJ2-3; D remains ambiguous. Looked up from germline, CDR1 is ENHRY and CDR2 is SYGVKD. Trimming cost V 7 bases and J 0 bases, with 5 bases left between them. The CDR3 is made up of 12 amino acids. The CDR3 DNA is TGTGCCATCAAGGGAAGCACAGATACGCAGTATTTT. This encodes CAIKGSTDTQYF.

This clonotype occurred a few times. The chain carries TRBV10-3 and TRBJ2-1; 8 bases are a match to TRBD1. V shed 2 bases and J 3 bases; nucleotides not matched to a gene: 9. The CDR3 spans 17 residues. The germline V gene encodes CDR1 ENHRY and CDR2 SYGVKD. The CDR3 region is CAISEDRGSTIYNEQFF. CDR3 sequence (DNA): TGTGCCATCAGTGAGGACAGGGGTTCGACTATCTACAATGAGCAGTTCTTC.

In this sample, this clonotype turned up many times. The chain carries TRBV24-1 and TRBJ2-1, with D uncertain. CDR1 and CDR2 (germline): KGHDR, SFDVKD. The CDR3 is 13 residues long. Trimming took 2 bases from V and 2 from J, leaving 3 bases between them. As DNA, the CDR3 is TGTGCCACCAGTGATTATGCCTACAATGAGCAGTTCTTC. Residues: CATSDYAYNEQFF.

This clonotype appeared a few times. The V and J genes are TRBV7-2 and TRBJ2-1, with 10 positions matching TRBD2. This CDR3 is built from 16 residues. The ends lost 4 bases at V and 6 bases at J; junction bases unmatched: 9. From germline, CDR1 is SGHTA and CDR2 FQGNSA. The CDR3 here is CASSYTGTSAFNEQFF. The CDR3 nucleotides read TGTGCCAGCAGCTATACCGGGACTAGCGCCTTCAATGAGCAGTTCTTC.

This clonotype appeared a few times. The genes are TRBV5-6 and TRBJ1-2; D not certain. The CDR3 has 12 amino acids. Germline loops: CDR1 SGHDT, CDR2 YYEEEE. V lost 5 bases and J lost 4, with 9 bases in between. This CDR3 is CASRFAGYGYTF. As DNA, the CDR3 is TGTGCCAGCAGGTTTGCGGGCTATGGCTACACCTTC.

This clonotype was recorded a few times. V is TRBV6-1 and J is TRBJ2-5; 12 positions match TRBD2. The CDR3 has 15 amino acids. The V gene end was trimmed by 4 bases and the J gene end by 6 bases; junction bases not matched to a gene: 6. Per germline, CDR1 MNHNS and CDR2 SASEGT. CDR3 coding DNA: TGTGCCAGCAGTGGTGCTAGCGGGGGGGCGAAGACCCAGTACTTC. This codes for CASSGASGGAKTQYF.

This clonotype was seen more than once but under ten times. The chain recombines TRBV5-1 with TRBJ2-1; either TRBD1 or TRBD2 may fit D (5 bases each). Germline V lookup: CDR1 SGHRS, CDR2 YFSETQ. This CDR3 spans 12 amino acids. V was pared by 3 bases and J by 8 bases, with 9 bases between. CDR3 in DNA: TGCGCCAGCAGCTCTCAGGGAGATGAGCAGTTCTTC. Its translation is CASSSQGDEQFF.

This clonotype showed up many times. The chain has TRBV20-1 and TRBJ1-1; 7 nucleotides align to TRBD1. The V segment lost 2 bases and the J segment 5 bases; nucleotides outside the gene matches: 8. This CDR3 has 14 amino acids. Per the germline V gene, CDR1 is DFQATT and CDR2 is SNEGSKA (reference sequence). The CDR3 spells CSARPRQGWTEAFF. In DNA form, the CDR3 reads TGCAGTGCTAGACCCCGACAGGGTTGGACTGAAGCTTTCTTT.

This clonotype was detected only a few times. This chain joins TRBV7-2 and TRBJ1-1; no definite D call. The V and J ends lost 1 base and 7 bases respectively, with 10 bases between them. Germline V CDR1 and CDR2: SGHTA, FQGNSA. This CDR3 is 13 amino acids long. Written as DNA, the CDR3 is TGTGCCAGCAGCTTAGTGCACCCCGGTGAAGCTTTCTTT. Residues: CASSLVHPGEAFF.

CDR3 sequence (DNA): TGTGCCAGCAGTTTATCGCAGCACCGCTACGAGCAGTACTTC. Translating it yields CASSLSQHRYEQYF. This rearrangement joins TRBV28 to TRBJ2-7, with unresolved D. Trimming stripped 1 base from V and 3 bases from J, with 10 bases between. The length of the CDR3 is 14 residues. CDR1 and CDR2 (germline): MDHEN, SYDVKM.

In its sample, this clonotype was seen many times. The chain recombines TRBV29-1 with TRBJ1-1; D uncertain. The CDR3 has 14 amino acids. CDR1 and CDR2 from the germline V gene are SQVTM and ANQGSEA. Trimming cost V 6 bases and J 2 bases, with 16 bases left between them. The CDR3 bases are TGCAGCGTCCGATCGGACTCCCGAAACACTGAAGCTTTCTTT. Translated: CSVRSDSRNTEAFF.

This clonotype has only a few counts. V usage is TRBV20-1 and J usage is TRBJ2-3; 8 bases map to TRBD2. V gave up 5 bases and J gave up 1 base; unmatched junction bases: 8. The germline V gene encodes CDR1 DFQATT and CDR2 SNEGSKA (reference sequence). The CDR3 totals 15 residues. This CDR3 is CSAGKRERRTDTQYF. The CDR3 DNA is TGCAGTGCTGGAAAGCGGGAGCGACGCACAGATACGCAGTATTTT.